Below, 31 T cell receptor beta chains from the same sample are listed, as sequenced in a study of T cells in Graves' hyperthyroidism and ophthalmopathy. The CDR3 regions of TCR beta were amplified from RNA transcripts. The HTBI primer set drove a first-round RT-PCR of the TCR CDR3. TCRdb used MiXCR to reprocess the multiplex PCR reads, holding one entry per CDR3 protein. The profile shows 560,000 or so distinct CDR3 sequences, 15% to 20% of them singletons. Sequences were obtained from blood. The source is a man in his forties or fifties with Graves' ophthalmopathy.

In this sample, this clonotype turned up a few times. V and J are TRBV7-9 and TRBJ2-7; 7 nucleotides agree with TRBD1. This CDR3 comprises 13 residues. Germline CDR1 SEHNR, CDR2 FQNEAQ (reference sequence). V was clipped by 3 bases and J by 7 bases; unmatched bases: 6. The CDR3 here is CASSLTGFSEQYF. CDR3 sequence (DNA): TGTGCCAGCAGCTTGACAGGGTTCTCTGAGCAGTACTTC.

V and J are TRBV7-8 and TRBJ1-1, with no clear D. V was shortened by 0 bases and J by 8 bases, with 16 bases between the two germline ends. Germline V gene lookup returns CDR1 SGHVS and CDR2 FQNEAQ. The CDR3 runs 15 residues. The CDR3 here is CASSLALGPTLEAFF. The CDR3 DNA is TGTGCCAGCAGCTTAGCGCTGGGCCCCACGTTAGAAGCTTTCTTT.

At least ten counts were recorded for this clonotype. The V and J genes are TRBV3-1 and TRBJ2-7; 8 bases line up with TRBD1. Germline V gene sequence: CDR1 LGHDT, CDR2 YNNKEL (reference sequence). With V trimmed by 11 bases and J by 5 bases, 11 bases remained unmatched. The length of the CDR3 is 13 residues. The CDR3 is CASRQGNVNEQYF. The CDR3 nucleotides read TGTGCCTCACGACAGGGGAACGTCAACGAGCAGTACTTC.

This clonotype was counted ten times or more. CDR3 residues: CASSFRKPEAFF. The CDR3 region has the DNA TGTGCCAGCAGCTTCCGCAAGCCTGAAGCTTTCTTT. The rearrangement joins TRBV11-2 to TRBJ1-1; D gene unclear. The CDR3 runs to 12 residues. V lost 3 bases to trimming and J lost 6 bases, with 8 bases between them. Germline V gene sequence: CDR1 SGHAT, CDR2 FQNNGV.

This clonotype was observed many times. The V call is TRBV6-1, the J call TRBJ1-5, with D maybe TRBD1 (5 bases). Trimming removed 6 bases from V and 2 bases from J, with 8 bases in between. This CDR3 region has 13 residues. The V gene's germline CDR1 is MNHNS and CDR2 SASEGT. The CDR3 reads CASRIQGNQPQHF. The CDR3 nucleotides read TGTGCCAGCAGAATACAGGGCAATCAGCCCCAGCATTTT.

J is TRBJ1-1 and V is TRBV24-1; D is uncertain. The germline V and J ends were trimmed by 1 base and 9 bases, with 8 bases remaining between them. This CDR3 has 12 amino acids. Germline V gives CDR1 KGHDR, CDR2 SFDVKD. CDR3: CATSDLRGQAFF. The DNA for the CDR3 is TGTGCCACCAGTGATTTAAGAGGACAAGCTTTCTTT.

The gene calls are TRBV7-2 and TRBJ2-1; D call uncertain. V was cut by 4 bases and J by 9 bases, with 13 bases left in between. CDR1 is SGHTA, CDR2 FQGNSA, per germline. The CDR3 runs to 13 residues. The CDR3 spells CASSSEPFGEQFF. In nucleotides, the CDR3 is TGTGCCAGCAGCTCGGAACCCTTCGGTGAGCAGTTCTTC. Full variable domain (outside the CDR3, taken from reference TRBV7-2 and TRBJ2-1): GAGVSQSPSNKVTEKGKDVELRCDPISGHTALYWYRQSLGQGLEFLIYFQGNSAPDKSGLPSDRFSAERTGGSVSTLTIQRTQQEDSAVYLCASSSEPFGEQFFGPGTRLTVL.

At least ten counts were recorded for this clonotype. The DNA of the CDR3 is TGTGCCAGCAGTGAAACCAGGGTAGAGACGGGTGAGCAGTTCTTC. It specifies CASSETRVETGEQFF. The chain is built from TRBV2 and TRBJ2-1, with D possibly being TRBD1 (5 bases). CDR1 and CDR2 from the germline V gene are SNHLY and FYNNEI. Trimming took off 2 bases at V and 9 bases at J, with 17 bases between the two ends. CDR3 size: 15 residues.

This chain connects TRBV20-1 to TRBJ2-6, with D unclear. The V and J ends lost 6 bases and 1 base respectively, with 7 bases between them. Germline lookup yields CDR1 DFQATT and CDR2 SNEGSKA (reference sequence). This CDR3 contains 13 residues. The chain's CDR3 is CSALFSGANVLTF. CDR3 bases: TGCAGTGCCCTTTTTTCTGGGGCCAACGTCCTGACTTTC.

Notes on this clonotype: The junction does not match germline at one end; this may be a read error. This chain uses TRBV5-1 with TRBJ2-7; D is possibly TRBD2 (6 bases). Germline values: CDR1 SGHRS, CDR2 YFSETQ. This CDR3 region has 14 residues. For the CDR3, the DNA is TGCGCCAGCAACTTGGCCGGCGGGATTTACGAGCAGTACTTC. Translating it yields CASNLAGGIYEQYF. Supplemented by reference TRBV5-1 and TRBJ2-7, the full variable domain reads KAGVTQTPRYLIKTRGQQVTLSCSPISGHRSVSWYQQTPGQGLQFLFEYFSETQRNKGNFPGRFSGRQFSNSRSEMNVSTLELGDSALYLCASNLAGGIYEQYFGPGTRLTVT.

This clonotype was detected only a few times. The rearrangement joins TRBV27 to TRBJ2-7; the D is unclear. The CDR3 has 15 amino acids. Trimming shortened V by 7 bases and J by 0 bases, and 16 bases separated the two germline ends. Germline values: CDR1 MNHEY, CDR2 SMNVEV (reference sequence). The CDR3 sequence: CASTSRANLSYEQYF. DNA for the CDR3: TGTGCCAGCACAAGCCGGGCCAACCTCTCCTACGAGCAGTACTTC.

In its sample, this clonotype was seen a few times. Here the CDR3 reads CASSVEGSGRGEQYF. The CDR3 bases are TGTGCCAGCAGCGTAGAAGGTAGCGGGAGGGGCGAGCAGTACTTC. This chain connects TRBV9 to TRBJ2-7, with TRBD2 identical over 11 bases. V was clipped by 0 bases and J by 6 bases; unmatched bases: 5. CDR1 and CDR2 (germline): SGDLS, YYNGEE. The CDR3 is 15 amino acids.

At least ten counts were recorded for this clonotype. CDR3 DNA sequence: TGTGCCACCGGGACAGTATCCTATAGCAATCAGCCCCAGCATTTT. It yields the protein CATGTVSYSNQPQHF. V is TRBV28 and J is TRBJ1-5; 7 nucleotides agree with TRBD1. Germline-derived CDR1 and CDR2 are MDHEN and SYDVKM. J was trimmed by 0 bases and V by 10 bases; bases with no gene match: 9. The CDR3 length is 15 residues. Looking up the rest from reference TRBV28 and TRBJ1-5 gives the full variable domain: DVKVTQSSRYLVKRTGEKVFLECVQDMDHENMFWYRQDPGLGLRLIYFSYDVKMKEKGDIPEGYSVSREKKERFSLILESASTNQTSMYLCATGTVSYSNQPQHFGDGTRLSIL.

This clonotype was observed a few times. The chain is built from TRBV6-1 and TRBJ1-2, with 11 nucleotides matching TRBD1. With V trimmed by 5 bases and J by 6 bases, 8 bases remained unmatched. Germline values: CDR1 MNHNS, CDR2 SASEGT. This CDR3 has 15 residues. CDR3 DNA: TGTGCCAGCAGTCGGGGGGGACAGGGGGAGGATGGCTACACCTTC. It yields the protein CASSRGGQGEDGYTF.

Concerning this clonotype: This could be a read error, since a much larger clone is one nucleotide away. This rearrangement joins TRBV2 to TRBJ1-1; TRBD1 aligns across 7 bases. The CDR3 spans 14 residues. Germline-derived CDR1 and CDR2 are SNHLY and FYNNEI. The CDR3 region has the DNA TGTGCCAGCGGAGACAGGGCCCGAACAACTGGAGCTTTCTTT. Its protein product is CASGDRARTTGAFF. Full variable domain (outside the CDR3, taken from reference TRBV2 and TRBJ1-1): EPEVTQTPSHQVTQMGQEVILRCVPISNHLYFYWYRQILGQKVEFLVSFYNNEISEKSEIFDDQFSVERPDGSNFTLKIRSTKLEDSAMYFCASGDRARTTGAFFGQGTRLTVV.

This clonotype was recorded many times. The CDR3 reads CASSVTGQGANIQYF. Here the CDR3 DNA reads TGTGCCAGCAGTGTTACGGGACAGGGGGCAAACATTCAGTACTTC. The chain has TRBV28 and TRBJ2-4, with TRBD1 matching 12 bases. The germline gives CDR1 MDHEN, CDR2 SYDVKM. The V and J ends lost 5 bases and 6 bases, in that order; junction bases with no gene match: 5. The CDR3 contains 15 residues.

A note on this clonotype: The junction shows a germline mismatch at one end, possibly a read error. This rearrangement joins TRBV6-1 to TRBJ1-1; D possibly corresponds to TRBD1 (6 bases). The CDR3 has 15 amino acids. Looked up from germline, CDR1 is MNHNS and CDR2 is SASEGT. The chain's CDR3 is CVSIPLTGSNTEAFF. For the CDR3, the DNA is TGTGTCAGCATCCCCCTTACAGGGTCGAACACTGAAGCTTTCTTT.

In regard to this clonotype: This clone may be a read error of a much larger clone one base away. The J gene is TRBJ2-5, the V gene TRBV7-2; 13 bases map to TRBD2. V shed 5 bases, J shed 1 base, and the junction held 4 bases outside the gene matches. Germline CDR1 reads SGHTA; CDR2 reads FQGNSA. The CDR3 length is 16 residues. The CDR3 region has the DNA TGTGCCAGCAGCCCGGGACTAGCGGGGACCCAAGAGACCCAGTACTTC. Protein product: CASSPGLAGTQETQYF.

This clonotype was observed at least ten times. The chain recombines TRBV7-8 with TRBJ2-3, with no clear D. The CDR3 extends over 17 amino acids. V lost 5 bases and J 0 bases, leaving 18 bases between the germline ends. Germline V gene lookup returns CDR1 SGHVS and CDR2 FQNEAQ. CDR3 sequence reads: CASSRPWQLASTDTQYF. CDR3 in DNA: TGTGCCAGCAGCCGCCCTTGGCAACTTGCTAGCACAGATACGCAGTATTTT.

This clonotype turned up a few times. V gene TRBV30 combines with J gene TRBJ1-5; D is undetermined. The CDR3 runs to 13 residues. The V end lost 3 bases, the J end lost 9 bases, and 15 bases lay between the germline ends. The V gene's germline CDR1 is GTSNPN and CDR2 SVGIG (reference sequence). Written as DNA, the CDR3 is TGTGCCTGGAGCCTTATCGACGTAGGGCCCCAGCATTTT. It codes for CAWSLIDVGPQHF.

This clonotype appeared a few times. The CDR3 here is CASSDLHRNTEAFF. In DNA form, the CDR3 reads TGTGCCAGCAGTGACCTACACAGGAACACTGAAGCTTTCTTT. The V gene is TRBV6-1, the J gene TRBJ1-1; the D is unclear. Germline V CDR1 and CDR2: MNHNS, SASEGT. The CDR3 covers 14 residues. Trimming pared 3 bases from V and 1 base from J, leaving 9 bases between.

CDR3 sequence: CASSLASGNNEQFF. In nucleotides, the CDR3 is TGTGCCAGCAGCTTAGCTAGCGGCAACAATGAGCAGTTCTTC. The chain joins TRBV7-2 to TRBJ2-1; weak D call: TRBD2 (6 bases). Per the germline V gene, CDR1 is SGHTA and CDR2 is FQGNSA. The CDR3 has 14 amino acids. V gave up 0 bases and J gave up 5 bases, with 8 bases separating them. Full variable domain (remainder filled in from reference TRBV7-2 and TRBJ2-1): GAGVSQSPSNKVTEKGKDVELRCDPISGHTALYWYRQSLGQGLEFLIYFQGNSAPDKSGLPSDRFSAERTGGSVSTLTIQRTQQEDSAVYLCASSLASGNNEQFFGPGTRLTVL.

This sequence joins TRBV6-1 and TRBJ2-1, with 12 bases identical to TRBD2. Germline V gene data show CDR1 as MNHNS and CDR2 as SASEGT. J lost 5 bases, V lost 11 bases, and 4 bases had no gene match. The CDR3 has 13 residues. The CDR3 here is CAGGLAGDNEQFF. The CDR3 coding sequence is TGTGCCGGGGGACTAGCGGGTGACAATGAGCAGTTCTTC.

This chain links TRBV5-1 with TRBJ2-6; no definite D call. This CDR3 is 18 amino acids long. V shed 4 bases and J shed 0 bases, with 17 bases lying between them. Germline CDR1 reads SGHRS; CDR2 reads YFSETQ. CDR3 in amino acids: CASSPRSGPSSGANVLTF. The CDR3 nucleotides read TGCGCCAGCAGCCCGCGTTCCGGTCCGAGCTCTGGGGCCAACGTCCTGACTTTC.

This clonotype was recorded many times. Written as DNA, the CDR3 is TGTGCCAGCAGTTTTGGGACCCCCGGTGGGGAGCAGTACTTC. Amino acids: CASSFGTPGGEQYF. J is TRBJ2-7 and V is TRBV12-3 or TRBV12-4; TRBD1 or TRBD2 may be the D gene (5 bases each). V lost 3 bases and J 7 bases, leaving 16 bases between the germline ends. The CDR3 has 14 residues.

The CDR3 sequence is CASSRRIAGGDEQFF. CDR3 nucleotide sequence: TGTGCCAGTAGTAGGAGGATAGCGGGGGGCGATGAGCAGTTCTTC. The chain links TRBV19 to TRBJ2-1, with TRBD2 identical over 10 bases. The junction had 8 bases not matched to a gene; V was cut back by 4 bases and J by 8 bases. This CDR3 contains 15 residues. CDR1 is LNHDA, CDR2 SQIVND, per germline (reference sequence).

The gene calls are TRBV2 and TRBJ1-2, with D perhaps matching TRBD1 (5 bases). Per the germline V gene, CDR1 is SNHLY and CDR2 is FYNNEI. V shed 7 bases and J shed 2 bases, with 14 bases lying between them. The CDR3 runs to 14 residues. The CDR3 protein is CASTPGGDNYGYTF. CDR3 in DNA: TGTGCCAGCACCCCAGGCGGGGACAACTATGGCTACACCTTC.

This clonotype has more than one count but fewer than ten. The rearrangement uses TRBV6-2 or TRBV6-3 and TRBJ2-6; D might be TRBD1 (6 bases). CDR3 length: 19 amino acids. The V and J ends lost 0 bases and 1 base respectively, with 16 bases between them. Germline CDR1 is MNHEY and CDR2 is SVGEGT. The CDR3 DNA is TGTGCCAGCAGTTACTCGAATGTACAGGGCATGTCTGGGGCCAACGTCCTGACTTTC. Translation gives CASSYSNVQGMSGANVLTF.

A word on this clonotype: Since a much larger clone is just one base distant, this may be a read error. The conserved phenylalanine or tryptophan is not found at the CDR3 terminus, so this likely reflects a read error. This rearrangement joins TRBV4-1 to TRBJ2-3, with a possible D match to TRBD1 (6 bases). Germline loops: CDR1 MGHRA, CDR2 YSYEKL. The V and J ends lost 4 bases and 0 bases respectively, with 11 bases between them. There are 15 residues in the CDR3. CDR3 coding DNA: TGCGCCAGCAGCCTTAGGACAGATAGCACAGATACGCAGTATCTT. Its protein product is CASSLRTDSTDTQYL.

This clonotype was observed at least ten times. This rearrangement joins TRBV30 to TRBJ2-5; TRBD1 matches 9 bases. V was clipped by 2 bases and J by 0 bases; unmatched bases: 10. Germline assignment: CDR1 GTSNPN and CDR2 SVGIG (reference sequence). The CDR3 is made up of 17 amino acids. The CDR3 DNA reads as TGTGCCTGGAGTAGGGGACAGGGCCTAACGTACCAAGAGACCCAGTACTTC. Translated: CAWSRGQGLTYQETQYF.

The chain combines TRBV14 with TRBJ2-2; weak D call: TRBD2 (6 bases). The CDR3 spans 15 residues. The germline V gene encodes CDR1 SGHDN and CDR2 FVKESK. V was shortened by 1 base and J by 1 base, with 7 bases between the two germline ends. DNA for the CDR3: TGTGCCAGCAGCCAAGCCGGGGGGAACACCGGGGAGCTGTTTTTT. Amino acids: CASSQAGGNTGELFF.